The sample holds a few counts of the clone carrying this T cell receptor (beta chain). What it binds is not known. These data are taken from a study of vaccination and CD4 T cells after COVID-19. Study-wide context: Overlapping peptides covering the spike proteins of SARS-CoV-2, HCoV-NL63, HCoV-OC43 and HCoV-229E were added to stimulate cells.

The Oncomine TCR Beta short-read assay was what sequenced the DNA obtained from cultured CD4+ T cells. MiXCR, run by TCRdb on the PCR reads, gives a single entry per CDR3 protein. This sample has 7,000 to 9,000 distinct CDR3 sequences, with approximately 51% found just once. Noted treatment: 10-day PBMC culture with coronavirus spike peptide pools or control peptides (ViraFEST assay). Collection of the unexposed donor's CD4+ T cells took place before the COVID-19 pandemic (2011-2018). CDR3 length: 16 residues. Per germline, CDR1 MNHEY and CDR2 SVGEGT. Unmatched junction bases numbered 18, after V lost 6 bases and J lost 8 bases.

The rearrangement joins TRBV6-2 or TRBV6-3 to TRBJ1-2; 7 bases line up with TRBD1. The sample was CD4+ T cells from blood, cultured in vitro. The receptor's source is a human donor in good health. The CDR3 DNA reads TGTGCCAGCAGCCAGAGATTGGGACAGTTACTTCGCGGCTACACCTTC. The encoded protein is CASSQRLGQLLRGYTF.